The sequence of this TCR beta chain was determined in a study of blood T cell repertoires in COVID-19. The overall study: COVID-19 samples collected from the United States, Italy and Spain covered acute and convalescent phases.

Assay used: immunoSEQ multiplex PCR; TCRdb lists only in-frame clones, some missing. Of over 70,000 clones in the sample, approximately 90% were seen once. Seattle-derived patients entered the study during active infection and were followed longitudinally. Sequences were obtained from peripheral blood. This TCR was sampled from a man aged 45 to 65 with COVID-19, enrolled during active disease.

CDR3 amino acids: CASSFAMTSLKYEQYF. The CDR3 region has the DNA TGTGCCAGCAGTTTCGCGATGACTAGCTTAAAATACGAGCAGTACTTC. This chain joins TRBV6-5 and TRBJ2-7, with 7 bases fitting TRBD2. V shed 4 bases and J 4 bases; nucleotides not matched to a gene: 13. This CDR3 is built from 16 residues. Per the germline V gene, CDR1 is MNHEY and CDR2 is SVGAGI.